The 18 T cell receptor beta chains listed next were all sequenced from one sample in a study of blood T cells in healthy people across ages. A second PCR of roughly 7 to 11 cycles used a sample-barcoded 5' primer and a J-beta primer mix. TCRdb used MiXCR to reprocess the 5' RACE reads, holding one entry per CDR3 protein. The sample lists 600,000 to 900,000 distinct CDR3 sequences, approximately 24% occurring once. These same records also appear under a second study, on T cells of mothers and their children.

Sequencing was done on a sample of blood. These receptors all stem from a boy between 10 and 17 years old in good health.

The V gene is TRBV20-1, the J gene TRBJ2-1; 10 positions agree with TRBD1. V gave up 4 bases and J gave up 8 bases; unmatched junction bases: 8. Germline CDR1 is DFQATT and CDR2 is SNEGSKA (reference sequence). This CDR3 has 14 amino acids. CDR3 in amino acids: CSATGDRGHYEQFF. The CDR3 nucleotides read TGCAGTGCTACCGGGGACAGGGGTCACTATGAGCAGTTCTTC.

Here the CDR3 reads CASSKAGGSLRGADTQYF. CDR3 sequence (DNA): TGTGCCAGCAGCAAAGCGGGGGGCTCGTTGAGAGGGGCAGATACGCAGTATTTT. The rearrangement links TRBV7-9 to TRBJ2-3; 9 nucleotides line up with TRBD2. Looked up from germline, CDR1 is SEHNR and CDR2 is FQNEAQ (reference sequence). The V gene end was trimmed by 5 bases and the J gene end by 4 bases; junction bases not matched to a gene: 16. The CDR3 totals 18 residues.

This chain uses TRBV10-3 with TRBJ2-2, with 8 bases that match TRBD1. The ends lost 10 bases at V and 6 bases at J; junction bases unmatched: 10. Germline V gene data show CDR1 as ENHRY and CDR2 as SYGVKD. The CDR3 sequence is 14 residues long. The CDR3 nucleotides read TGTGCCACCGGACAGGGACGGGGGCCCGGGGAGCTGTTTTTT. Amino acid sequence: CATGQGRGPGELFF.

Notes on this clonotype: Compared with germline, one end of the junction differs, possibly owing to a read error. The V and J genes are TRBV6-5 and TRBJ2-3, with 12 bases fitting TRBD1. The CDR3 runs to 17 residues. The germline gives CDR1 MNHEY, CDR2 SVGAGI. This CDR3 is CASSYGTGGPLSDTHYF. The DNA of the CDR3 is TGTGCCAGCAGTTACGGGACAGGGGGCCCCCTTTCTGATACGCACTATTTT.

This chain uses TRBV20-1 with TRBJ2-5; tentatively, D is TRBD2 (5 bases). Trimming stripped 5 bases from V and 2 bases from J, with 18 bases between. Germline lookup yields CDR1 DFQATT and CDR2 SNEGSKA (reference sequence). The CDR3 spans 15 residues. CDR3 protein: CSAGYGLGFQETQYF. CDR3 coding DNA: TGCAGTGCTGGATACGGACTCGGTTTTCAAGAGACCCAGTACTTC.

This clonotype came up a few times. This rearrangement joins TRBV3-1 to TRBJ2-5; D gene uncertain. The J call may be wrong; the DNA end is better matched by TRBJ2-7. CDR1 is LGHDT, CDR2 YNNKEL, per germline (reference sequence). The CDR3 extends over 13 amino acids. The CDR3 here is CASSSDQTYEQYF. The CDR3 region has the DNA TGTGCCAGCAGCTCGGACCAGACCTACGAGCAGTACTTC.

There are a few counts of this clonotype. This chain uses TRBV7-9 with TRBJ2-2, with D unresolved. CDR1 is SEHNR, CDR2 FQNEAQ, per germline (reference sequence). This CDR3 spans 15 amino acids. The V end was cut by 2 bases, the J end by 2 bases, with 9 bases between. This chain's CDR3 is CASSLKNSNTGELFF. The DNA for the CDR3 is TGTGCCAGCAGCTTAAAGAACAGTAACACCGGGGAGCTGTTTTTT.

The table lists this clonotype with a few counts. V is TRBV20-1 and J is TRBJ2-5, with 12 bases aligning to TRBD2. V lost 0 bases and J lost 3; bases outside the gene matches: 5. From germline, CDR1 is DFQATT and CDR2 SNEGSKA (reference sequence). The CDR3 runs 16 residues. CDR3: CSARDLAGGDEETQYF. The CDR3, as DNA: TGCAGTGCTAGAGATCTAGCGGGGGGGGATGAAGAGACCCAGTACTTC.

This clonotype was detected a few times. The rearrangement links TRBV10-3 to TRBJ2-3, with TRBD1 identical over 9 bases. There are 14 residues in the CDR3. From germline, CDR1 is ENHRY and CDR2 SYGVKD. The J segment lost 0 bases and the V segment lost 6 bases, leaving 1 base of the junction unmatched. Here the CDR3 DNA reads TGTGCCATCAGCGGGACAGGGAGCACAGATACGCAGTATTTT. This sequence encodes CAISGTGSTDTQYF.

The chain has TRBV30 and TRBJ2-1, with TRBD2 as a possible D gene (5 bases). Germline V lookup: CDR1 GTSNPN, CDR2 SVGIG (reference sequence). V lost 2 bases and J 0 bases, leaving 8 bases between the germline ends. CDR3 length equals 14 residues. The CDR3 nucleotides read TGTGCCTGGAGTCCCGGGAACTCCTACAATGAGCAGTTCTTC. This codes for CAWSPGNSYNEQFF.

This clonotype was picked up a small number of times. V and J are TRBV4-1 and TRBJ2-5; perhaps TRBD2 as D (5 bases). CDR3 length equals 16 residues. The germline CDR1 and CDR2 sequences are MGHRA and YSYEKL. V lost 4 bases to trimming and J lost 2 bases, with 17 bases between them. The CDR3 reads CASSRLPLGAQETQYF. DNA for the CDR3: TGCGCCAGCAGCCGCCTTCCACTAGGTGCGCAAGAGACCCAGTACTTC.

The chain employs TRBV5-1 and TRBJ2-7; 9 bases line up with TRBD2. This CDR3 contains 15 residues. The germline gives CDR1 SGHRS, CDR2 YFSETQ. Germline trimming cut 4 bases from V and 3 bases from J; bases unmatched to any gene: 8. The CDR3 is CASSEGTSQYYEQYF. Here the CDR3 DNA reads TGCGCCAGCAGCGAAGGGACTAGCCAGTACTACGAGCAGTACTTC.

In this sample, this clonotype turned up a few times. The V and J genes are TRBV20-1 and TRBJ2-7, with a tentative D call TRBD1 (8 bases). Germline-derived CDR1 and CDR2 are DFQATT and SNEGSKA (reference sequence). The CDR3 sequence is 14 residues long. Trimming took 0 bases from V and 11 from J, leaving 20 bases between them. The CDR3: CSARDSTGGADEYF. The CDR3 DNA is TGCAGTGCTAGAGATTCAACAGGGGGGGCCGACGAGTACTTC.

The rearrangement uses TRBV15 and TRBJ2-7; D is unresolved. The V and J ends lost 0 bases and 6 bases respectively, with 15 bases between them. CDR1 is LNHNV, CDR2 YYDKDF, per germline (reference sequence). The CDR3 runs 15 residues. The CDR3 DNA is TGTGCCACCAGCAGAGATCGTAGTGTCGGTGTCGAGCAGTACTTC. The encoded protein is CATSRDRSVGVEQYF.

V usage is TRBV4-1 and J usage is TRBJ2-5, with 10 nucleotides matching TRBD1. The assigned J gene may be wrong: the sequence end matches TRBJ2-1 better. Germline-derived CDR1 and CDR2 are MGHRA and YSYEKL. The CDR3 is made up of 15 amino acids. CDR3 sequence reads: CASSTPGQGIHEQFF. In DNA form, the CDR3 reads TGCGCCAGCAGCACCCCGGGACAGGGGATCCATGAGCAGTTCTTC.

The sample holds a few counts of this clonotype. Germline is not matched at one junction end, which may reflect a read error. The V gene is TRBV6-6, the J gene TRBJ1-2; D is ambiguous. Germline V gene sequence: CDR1 MNHNY, CDR2 SVGAGI (reference sequence). This CDR3 comprises 14 residues. CDR3 nucleotide sequence: TGTGCCAGCAGTCACTCGGGTCCCTATGCTGGCTACACCTTC. Amino acids: CASSHSGPYAGYTF.

This clonotype was seen a handful of times. The chain recombines TRBV27 with TRBJ2-5; the match to TRBD2 covers 7 bases. The length of the CDR3 is 13 residues. Germline CDR1 and CDR2: MNHEY and SMNVEV (reference sequence). With 6 bases clipped from V and 9 bases from J, the junction kept 10 bases outside the gene matches. The CDR3 DNA reads TGTGCCAGCAGAGACACCAACCTAGCGGCCCAGTACTTC. This codes for CASRDTNLAAQYF.

The chain recombines TRBV12-3 or TRBV12-4 with TRBJ1-2, with D possibly being TRBD1 (6 bases). The CDR3 consists of 13 residues. Trimming removed 6 bases from V and 8 bases from J, with 16 bases in between. CDR3 nucleotide sequence: TGTGCCAGCAGCGGGGGGGGCTTGATCGGCTACACCTTC. Translated, it gives CASSGGGLIGYTF.